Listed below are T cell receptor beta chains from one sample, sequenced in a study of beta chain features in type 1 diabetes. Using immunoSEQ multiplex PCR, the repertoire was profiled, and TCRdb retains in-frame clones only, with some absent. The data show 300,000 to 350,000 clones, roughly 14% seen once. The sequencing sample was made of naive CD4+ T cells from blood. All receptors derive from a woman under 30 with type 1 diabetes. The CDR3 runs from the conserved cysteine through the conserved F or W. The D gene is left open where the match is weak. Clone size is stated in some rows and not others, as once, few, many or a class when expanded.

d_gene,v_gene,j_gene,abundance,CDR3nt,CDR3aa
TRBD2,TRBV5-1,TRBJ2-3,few,TGCGCCAGCAGCCTGACTAGCGGGAGTGCAGATACGCAGTATTTT,CASSLTSGSADTQYF
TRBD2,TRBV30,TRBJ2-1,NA,TGTGCCTGGAGTAGCACCTCTACTAGCGGGAGATCTTTCGCCTACAATGAGCAGTTCTTC,CAWSSTSTSGRSFAYNEQFF
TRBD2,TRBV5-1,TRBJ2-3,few,TGCGCCAGCAGCCCCTCGGCGGGGGGTTCTATCGTGGATACGCAGTATTTT,CASSPSAGGSIVDTQYF
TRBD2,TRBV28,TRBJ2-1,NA,TGTGCCAGCAGTCAAGGGACTAGCGGGAAGAATGAGCAGTTCTTC,CASSQGTSGKNEQFF
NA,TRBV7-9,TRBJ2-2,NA,TGTGCCAGCAGCCCGCAGGCCGGGGAGCTGTTTTTT,CASSPQAGELFF
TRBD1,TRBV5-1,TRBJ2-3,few,TGCGCCAGCAGCTTGACTGGGACAGGGGCCTTCTGGGCAGATACGCAGTATTTT,CASSLTGTGAFWADTQYF
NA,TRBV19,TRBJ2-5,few,TGTGCCAGTAGTTCCCGAGGGGAGACCCAGTACTTC,CASSSRGETQYF
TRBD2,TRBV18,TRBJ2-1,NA,TGTGCCAGCTCACCAGGGACTATTAGCAATGAGCAGTTCTTC,CASSPGTISNEQFF
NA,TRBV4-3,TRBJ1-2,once,TGCGCCAGCAGCCAAGTAGGGGGGGCGCCCCGTGGCTACACCTTC,CASSQVGGAPRGYTF
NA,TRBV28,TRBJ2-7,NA,TGTGCCAGCTTTAACAACTACGAGCAGTACTTC,CASFNNYEQYF
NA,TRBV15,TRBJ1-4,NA,TGTGCCACCAGCAGAGATCGGGGGGAAAAACTGTTTTTT,CATSRDRGEKLFF
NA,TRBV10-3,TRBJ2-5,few,TGTGCCATCAGCCTCGAGGGAGGAGAGACCCAGTACTTC,CAISLEGGETQYF